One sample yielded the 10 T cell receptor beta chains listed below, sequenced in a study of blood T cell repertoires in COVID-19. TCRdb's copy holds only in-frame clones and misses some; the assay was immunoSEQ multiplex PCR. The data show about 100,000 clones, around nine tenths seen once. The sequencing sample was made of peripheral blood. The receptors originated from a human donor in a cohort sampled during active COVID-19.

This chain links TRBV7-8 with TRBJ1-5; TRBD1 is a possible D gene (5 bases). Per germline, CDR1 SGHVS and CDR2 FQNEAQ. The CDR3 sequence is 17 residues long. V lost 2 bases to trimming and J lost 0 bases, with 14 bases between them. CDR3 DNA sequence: TGTGCCAGCAGCTTATCTCCAGGGCTTTATAGCAATCAGCCCCAGCATTTT. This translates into CASSLSPGLYSNQPQHF.

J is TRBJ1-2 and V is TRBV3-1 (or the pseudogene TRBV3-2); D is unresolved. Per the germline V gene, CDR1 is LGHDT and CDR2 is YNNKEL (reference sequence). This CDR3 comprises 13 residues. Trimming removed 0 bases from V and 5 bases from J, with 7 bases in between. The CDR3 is CASSQETAYGYTF. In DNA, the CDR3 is TGTGCCAGCAGCCAAGAAACCGCGTATGGCTACACCTTC.

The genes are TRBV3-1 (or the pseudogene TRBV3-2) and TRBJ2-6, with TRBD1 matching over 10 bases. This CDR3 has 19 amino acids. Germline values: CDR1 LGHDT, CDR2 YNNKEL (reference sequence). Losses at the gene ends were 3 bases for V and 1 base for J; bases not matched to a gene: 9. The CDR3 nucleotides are TGTGCCAGCAGCCAGGGGGGACAGGGGTTTCTTTCTGGGGCCAACGTCCTGACTTTC. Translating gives CASSQGGQGFLSGANVLTF.

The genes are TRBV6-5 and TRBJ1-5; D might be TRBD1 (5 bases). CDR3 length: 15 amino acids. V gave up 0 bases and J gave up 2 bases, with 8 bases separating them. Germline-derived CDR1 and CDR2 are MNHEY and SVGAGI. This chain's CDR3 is CASSYSWGGNQPQHF. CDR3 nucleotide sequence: TGTGCCAGCAGTTACTCCTGGGGGGGCAATCAGCCCCAGCATTTT.

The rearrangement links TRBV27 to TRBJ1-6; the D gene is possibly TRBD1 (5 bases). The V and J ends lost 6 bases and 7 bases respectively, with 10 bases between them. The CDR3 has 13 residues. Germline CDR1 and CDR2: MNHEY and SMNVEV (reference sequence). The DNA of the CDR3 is TGTGCCAGCAGCTTAAACAGGAATTCACCCCTCCACTTT. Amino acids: CASSLNRNSPLHF.

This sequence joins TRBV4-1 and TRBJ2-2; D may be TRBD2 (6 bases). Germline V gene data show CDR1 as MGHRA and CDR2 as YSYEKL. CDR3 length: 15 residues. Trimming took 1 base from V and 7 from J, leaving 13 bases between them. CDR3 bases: TGCGCCAGCAGCCAAGCAGGAGGGCTGGGCGGGGAGCTGTTTTTT. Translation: CASSQAGGLGGELFF.

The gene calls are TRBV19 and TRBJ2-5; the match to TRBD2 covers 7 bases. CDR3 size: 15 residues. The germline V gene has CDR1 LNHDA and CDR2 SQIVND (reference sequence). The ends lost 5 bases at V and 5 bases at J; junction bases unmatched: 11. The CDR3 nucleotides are TGTGCCAGTAGTCTGGGAGGGATGGAACGGGAGACCCAGTACTTC. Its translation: CASSLGGMERETQYF.

The CDR3 protein is CASRAGLAGGSYEQYF. The CDR3 coding sequence is TGTGCCAGCAGGGCCGGACTAGCGGGAGGTTCCTACGAGCAGTACTTC. The chain combines TRBV2 with TRBJ2-7; 14 nucleotides agree with TRBD2. The CDR3 runs to 16 residues. After removal of 6 bases from V and 1 base from J, the junction contained 5 bases not matched to a gene. CDR1 is SNHLY and CDR2 is FYNNEI in the germline V gene. The full variable domain, rest sourced from reference TRBV2 and TRBJ2-7, is EPEVTQTPSHQVTQMGQEVILRCVPISNHLYFYWYRQILGQKVEFLVSFYNNEISEKSEIFDDQFSVERPDGSNFTLKIRSTKLEDSAMYFCASRAGLAGGSYEQYFGPGTRLTVT.

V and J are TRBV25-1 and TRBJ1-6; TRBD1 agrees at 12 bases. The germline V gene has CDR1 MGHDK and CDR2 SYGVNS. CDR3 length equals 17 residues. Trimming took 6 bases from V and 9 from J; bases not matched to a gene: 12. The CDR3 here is CASSGTTGTGGSSPLHF. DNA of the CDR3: TGTGCCAGCAGCGGAACAACCGGGACAGGGGGCTCTTCACCCCTCCACTTT. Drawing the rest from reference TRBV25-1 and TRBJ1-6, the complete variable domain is EADIYQTPRYLVIGTGKKITLECSQTMGHDKMYWYQQDPGMELHLIHYSYGVNSTEKGDLSSESTVSRIRTEHFPLTLESARPSHTSQYLCASSGTTGTGGSSPLHFGNGTRLTVT.

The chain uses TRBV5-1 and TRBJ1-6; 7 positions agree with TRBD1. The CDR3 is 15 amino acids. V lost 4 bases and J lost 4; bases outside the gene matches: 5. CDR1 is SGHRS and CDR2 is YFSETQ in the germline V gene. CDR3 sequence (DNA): TGCGCCAGCAGCCCGGAGGGGGCTTATAATTCACCCCTCCACTTT. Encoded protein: CASSPEGAYNSPLHF.